The rows below give T cell receptor beta chains drawn from one sample of a study of T cell responses to AZD1222 COVID-19 vaccine. Assay used: immunoSEQ multiplex PCR; TCRdb lists only in-frame clones, some missing. The sample yields 80,000 or so clones, roughly 85% seen once. The specimen comprised peripheral blood, sampled 28 days after the second AZD1222 dose. Receptors originate from an adult who received the AZD1222 COVID-19 vaccine. The CDR3 runs from the conserved cysteine through the conserved F or W. The D gene is left open where the match is weak. Clone size is not always given. Where it is, it says once, few, many or a class for expanded clones.

J gene | V gene | clone size | D gene | CDR3 length | CDR3 protein | CDR3 DNA
TRBJ1-4 | TRBV6-5 | - | TRBD1 | 15 | CASSYSGTGGEKLFF | TGTGCCAGCAGTTATTCCGGGACAGGGGGGGAAAAACTGTTTTTT
TRBJ1-1 | TRBV27 | - | - | 17 | CASSLSYSRQGSTEAFF | TGTGCCAGCAGTTTATCGTATTCCCGGCAGGGCAGCACTGAAGCTTTCTTT
TRBJ2-7 | TRBV3-1/TRBV3-2 | - | TRBD1 | 14 | CASSPRTGLSEQYF | TGTGCCAGCAGCCCCCGGACAGGGCTTTCCGAGCAGTACTTC
TRBJ2-3 | TRBV4-2 | - | - | 18 | CASSQEWAGRSSTDTQYF | TGTGCCAGCAGCCAAGAGTGGGCAGGAAGATCCTCCACAGATACGCAGTATTTT
TRBJ1-3 | TRBV6-1 | - | - | 15 | CASSDPLVSGNTIYF | TGTGCCAGCAGTGATCCGTTGGTCTCTGGAAACACCATATATTTT
TRBJ2-2 | TRBV6-5 | - | TRBD1 | 15 | CASSFWTGSTGELFF | TGTGCCAGCAGCTTCTGGACAGGGAGCACCGGGGAGCTGTTTTTT
TRBJ2-5 | TRBV5-6 | once | - | 15 | CASSFEGRGRETQYF | TGTGCCAGCAGCTTCGAAGGGCGGGGTAGGGAGACCCAGTACTTC
TRBJ1-2 | TRBV28 | - | - | 14 | CASSLGEEIYGYTF | TGTGCCAGCAGTTTGGGGGAGGAAATATATGGCTACACCTTC
TRBJ1-1 | TRBV5-1 | - | TRBD1 | 17 | CASSYLFTGTVNTEAFF | TGCGCCAGCAGCTACCTCTTTACCGGGACAGTAAACACTGAAGCTTTCTTT
TRBJ1-5 | TRBV19 | - | TRBD1 | 18 | CASSPDRGRFVRDQPQHF | TGTGCCAGTAGCCCGGACAGGGGCCGATTTGTACGGGATCAGCCCCAGCATTTT
TRBJ2-2 | TRBV7-9 | - | TRBD1 | 15 | CASRKDRGNTGELFF | TGTGCCAGCAGAAAGGACAGGGGTAACACCGGGGAGCTGTTTTTT